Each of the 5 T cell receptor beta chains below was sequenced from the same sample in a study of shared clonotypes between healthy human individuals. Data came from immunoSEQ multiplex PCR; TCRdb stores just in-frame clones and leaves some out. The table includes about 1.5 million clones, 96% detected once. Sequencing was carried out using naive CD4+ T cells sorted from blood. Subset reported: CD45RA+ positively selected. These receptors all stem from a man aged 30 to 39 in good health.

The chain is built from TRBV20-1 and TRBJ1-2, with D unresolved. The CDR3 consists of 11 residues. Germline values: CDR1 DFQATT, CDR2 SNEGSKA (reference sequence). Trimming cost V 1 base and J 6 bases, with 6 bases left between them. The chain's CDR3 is CSARGSDGYTF. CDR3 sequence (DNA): TGCAGTGCTAGAGGGAGCGATGGCTACACCTTC.

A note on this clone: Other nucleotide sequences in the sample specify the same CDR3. The chain's CDR3 is CSARGSDTQYF. The CDR3 nucleotides are TGCAGTGCTAGGGGGTCAGATACGCAGTATTTT. This chain links TRBV20-1 with TRBJ2-3; D remains ambiguous. The CDR3 is 11 amino acids. Germline values: CDR1 DFQATT, CDR2 SNEGSKA (reference sequence). Trimming left V 3 bases short and J 4 bases short, with 5 bases between.

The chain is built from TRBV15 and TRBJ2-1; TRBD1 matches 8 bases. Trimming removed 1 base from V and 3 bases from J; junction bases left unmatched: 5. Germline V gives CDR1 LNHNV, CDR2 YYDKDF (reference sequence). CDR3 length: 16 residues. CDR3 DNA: TGTGCCACCAGCAGAGGAGGAGACAGGGGCTACAATGAGCAGTTCTTC. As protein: CATSRGGDRGYNEQFF.

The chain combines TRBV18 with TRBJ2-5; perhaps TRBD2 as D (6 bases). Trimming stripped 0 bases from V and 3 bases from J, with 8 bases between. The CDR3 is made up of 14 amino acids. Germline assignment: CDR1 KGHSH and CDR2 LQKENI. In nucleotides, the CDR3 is TGTGCCAGCTCACCACCTCGGAGGGAAGAGACCCAGTACTTC. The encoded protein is CASSPPRREETQYF.

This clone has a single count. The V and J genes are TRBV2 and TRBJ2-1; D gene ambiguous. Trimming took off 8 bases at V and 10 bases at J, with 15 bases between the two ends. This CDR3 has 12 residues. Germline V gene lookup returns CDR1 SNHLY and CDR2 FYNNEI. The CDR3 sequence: CASGPRLGEQFF. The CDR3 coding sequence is TGTGCCAGCGGTCCTCGACTGGGCGAGCAGTTCTTC. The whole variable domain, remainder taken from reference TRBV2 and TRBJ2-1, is EPEVTQTPSHQVTQMGQEVILRCVPISNHLYFYWYRQILGQKVEFLVSFYNNEISEKSEIFDDQFSVERPDGSNFTLKIRSTKLEDSAMYFCASGPRLGEQFFGPGTRLTVL.